The 23 T cell receptor beta chains listed next were all sequenced from one sample in a study of cytomegalovirus exposure and HLA in healthy donors. This PCR relied on a set of 60 Vbeta primers and 13 Jbeta primers. Sequenced by immunoSEQ multiplex PCR; TCRdb stores in-frame clones only, minus some. The sample lists roughly 82,000 clones, about 70% occurring once. Sequencing input: PBMCs. These receptors all come from a woman aged 50 to 60 in good health and CMV-seropositive.

The count of this clone is one. The chain joins TRBV7-9 to TRBJ2-7, with 9 bases that match TRBD1. CDR3 length equals 13 residues. V shed 5 bases, J shed 7 bases, and the junction held 6 bases outside the gene matches. Germline V gene data show CDR1 as SEHNR and CDR2 as FQNEAQ (reference sequence). The CDR3 here is CASSVGQGGEQYF. In nucleotides, the CDR3 is TGTGCCAGCAGCGTGGGACAGGGAGGGGAGCAGTACTTC.

This chain connects TRBV30 to TRBJ1-3; no clear D gene. Germline V gene sequence: CDR1 GTSNPN, CDR2 SVGIG (reference sequence). V was cut by 4 bases and J by 0 bases, with 7 bases left in between. This CDR3 comprises 13 residues. The CDR3 nucleotides are TGTGCCTGGACAGGCTACTCTGGAAACACCATATATTTT. It encodes CAWTGYSGNTIYF.

The chain uses TRBV6-1 and TRBJ2-7; D perhaps matches TRBD1 (5 bases). This CDR3 has 13 residues. V gave up 2 bases and J gave up 6 bases, with 11 bases separating them. Per the germline V gene, CDR1 is MNHNS and CDR2 is SASEGT. The CDR3 nucleotides read TGTGCCAGCAGTGAACGGCAGGGCGGCGAGCAGTACTTC. Its translation is CASSERQGGEQYF.

The sample holds one count of this clone. J is TRBJ1-5 and V is TRBV4-1; weak D call: TRBD1 (6 bases). CDR1 and CDR2 (germline): MGHRA, YSYEKL. The CDR3 length is 15 residues. V dropped 4 bases and J dropped 4 bases, with 14 bases sitting between them. CDR3 amino acids: CASSLGRGLNQPQHF. In nucleotides, the CDR3 is TGCGCCAGCAGCCTCGGGCGGGGGCTTAATCAGCCCCAGCATTTT.

This clone was recorded a few times. The CDR3 region has the DNA TGTGCCAGCCTACCTACATCCGGCAGGCCCTCCTACGAGCAGTACTTC. This translates into CASLPTSGRPSYEQYF. This chain links TRBV11-2 with TRBJ2-7; D is uncertain. CDR3 length: 16 residues. Trimming pared 8 bases from V and 0 bases from J, leaving 20 bases between. From germline, CDR1 is SGHAT and CDR2 FQNNGV. Using reference TRBV11-2 and TRBJ2-7 for the parts outside the CDR3, the full variable domain is EAGVAQSPRYKIIEKRQSVAFWCNPISGHATLYWYQQILGQGPKLLIQFQNNGVVDDSQLPKDRFSAERLKGVDSTLKIQPAKLEDSAVYLCASLPTSGRPSYEQYFGPGTRLTVT.

V gene TRBV4-2 combines with J gene TRBJ2-5; a possible D gene is TRBD2 (6 bases). The CDR3 extends over 14 amino acids. In germline, CDR1 is LGHNA, CDR2 YNFKEQ. V was cut by 2 bases and J by 2 bases, with 9 bases left in between. The CDR3 bases are TGTGCCAGCAGCCAAACCGGGGGACAAGAGACCCAGTACTTC. Its protein product is CASSQTGGQETQYF.

Only a few counts were recorded for this clone. This chain connects TRBV30 to TRBJ2-7; 7 bases align to TRBD2. Germline values: CDR1 GTSNPN, CDR2 SVGIG (reference sequence). The CDR3 spans 14 residues. Trimming cost V 2 bases and J 4 bases; bases outside gene matches: 8. DNA of the CDR3: TGTGCCTGGAGTCCGACTAGCTGGCGATACGAGCAGTACTTC. Translated: CAWSPTSWRYEQYF.

CDR3 protein: CSVSGRGETQYF. The CDR3 nucleotides read TGCAGCGTTAGCGGGAGGGGCGAGACCCAGTACTTC. V gene TRBV29-1 combines with J gene TRBJ2-5, with 10 bases matching TRBD2. The J segment lost 5 bases and the V segment lost 5 bases, leaving 2 bases of the junction unmatched. The CDR3 spans 12 residues. Looked up from germline, CDR1 is SQVTM and CDR2 is ANQGSEA.

This chain links TRBV5-1 with TRBJ2-5, with 9 positions matching TRBD1. The germline V gene has CDR1 SGHRS and CDR2 YFSETQ. V lost 4 bases, J lost 4 bases, and 14 bases stayed unmatched. The CDR3 runs 17 residues. CDR3 sequence: CASSPGTGTLTRETQYF. The DNA of the CDR3 is TGCGCCAGCAGCCCTGGGACAGGGACCCTGACAAGAGAGACCCAGTACTTC.

This chain joins TRBV7-2 and TRBJ2-5; TRBD1 aligns across 10 bases. Germline V gives CDR1 SGHTA, CDR2 FQGNSA. The CDR3 has 15 residues. After removal of 0 bases from V and 4 bases from J, the junction contained 2 bases not matched to a gene. DNA for the CDR3: TGTGCCAGCAGCTTAGCGGGGACAGGGGCAGAGACCCAGTACTTC. This encodes CASSLAGTGAETQYF.

The chain combines TRBV2 with TRBJ1-1; maybe TRBD1 (6 bases). CDR3 size: 14 residues. Trimming pared 11 bases from V and 0 bases from J, leaving 16 bases between. Germline V CDR1 and CDR2: SNHLY, FYNNEI. The chain's CDR3 is CAWGGRGVNTEAFF. The CDR3 DNA follows: TGTGCCTGGGGGGGGCGCGGGGTGAACACTGAAGCTTTCTTT.

This chain joins TRBV19 and TRBJ1-2; 7 bases line up with TRBD1. Trimming at V came to 8 bases and at J to 6 bases, leaving 15 bases not matched to a gene. The CDR3 covers 15 residues. CDR1 is LNHDA and CDR2 is SQIVND in the germline V gene (reference sequence). DNA of the CDR3: TGTGCCAGTGCCCGACAGGGATCACCCCGGGATGGCTACACCTTC. Translation: CASARQGSPRDGYTF.

The chain recombines TRBV7-2 with TRBJ1-2; D possibly corresponds to TRBD1 (5 bases). CDR1 and CDR2 (germline): SGHTA, FQGNSA. Trimming took off 5 bases at V and 8 bases at J, with 12 bases between the two ends. The CDR3 extends over 12 amino acids. CDR3 loop: CASSPRVQGYTF. CDR3 bases: TGTGCCAGCAGCCCCAGGGTACAAGGCTACACCTTC.

This chain joins TRBV18 and TRBJ1-1; D remains ambiguous. The CDR3 length is 13 residues. The V gene lost 4 bases and the J gene lost 3 bases, with 9 bases spanning the gap. Germline CDR1 KGHSH, CDR2 LQKENI. The CDR3 loop is CASSRWEDTEAFF. The CDR3 nucleotides are TGTGCCAGCTCACGGTGGGAGGACACTGAAGCTTTCTTT.

This clone was counted once. The gene calls are TRBV5-1 and TRBJ2-3, with a possible D match to TRBD2 (6 bases). Germline V CDR1 and CDR2: SGHRS, YFSETQ. The CDR3 sequence is 16 residues long. The ends were cut back, 0 bases at V and 7 bases at J, with 18 bases in the middle. The CDR3 sequence is CASSLGSSVQYNTQYF. CDR3 coding DNA: TGCGCCAGCAGCTTGGGTTCTAGCGTTCAATATAATACGCAGTATTTT.

CDR3 DNA: TGTGCCAGCAGCTCCCTAGCGGGAGGGCCTTCTGATACGCAGTATTTT. Protein: CASSSLAGGPSDTQYF. The chain combines TRBV27 with TRBJ2-3; TRBD2 matches 12 bases. Germline assignment: CDR1 MNHEY and CDR2 SMNVEV (reference sequence). V was clipped by 6 bases and J by 6 bases; unmatched bases: 10. There are 16 residues in the CDR3.

This chain joins TRBV6-5 and TRBJ2-2, with D possibly TRBD1 on 6 matching bases. V gave up 6 bases and J gave up 9 bases, with 14 bases separating them. This CDR3 region has 13 residues. Germline V gene lookup returns CDR1 MNHEY and CDR2 SVGAGI. CDR3 DNA: TGTGCCAGCAGCCCTACTACAGGGCGGGAGCTGTTTTTT. Its translation: CASSPTTGRELFF.

The V gene is TRBV5-6, the J gene TRBJ2-2, with 9 nucleotides matching TRBD1. This CDR3 has 14 residues. After removal of 4 bases from V and 13 bases from J, the junction contained 11 bases not matched to a gene. CDR1 SGHDT and CDR2 YYEEEE come from the germline V gene. The CDR3 is CASSQGQGPWGLFF. The CDR3 region has the DNA TGTGCCAGCAGCCAGGGACAGGGCCCCTGGGGGCTGTTTTTT.

The chain's CDR3 is CASSYSPGVGEKLFF. CDR3 in DNA: TGTGCCAGCAGTTACTCACCGGGGGTAGGAGAAAAACTGTTTTTT. V gene TRBV6-6 combines with J gene TRBJ1-4; tentative D call: TRBD1 (5 bases). Germline assignment: CDR1 MNHNY and CDR2 SVGAGI (reference sequence). V was pared by 0 bases and J by 8 bases, with 13 bases between. The CDR3 totals 15 residues.

V usage is TRBV11-3 and J usage is TRBJ1-2; TRBD1 agrees at 7 bases. The CDR3 totals 17 residues. Trimming removed 2 bases from V and 5 bases from J; junction bases left unmatched: 14. The V gene's germline CDR1 is SGHNT and CDR2 YENEEA. The CDR3 here is CASSLRFLGGGDYGYTF. CDR3 bases: TGTGCCAGCAGCTTACGATTTCTAGGGGGCGGCGATTATGGCTACACCTTC.

The gene calls are TRBV30 and TRBJ1-2; 10 nucleotides align to TRBD1. The ends lost 4 bases at V and 8 bases at J; junction bases unmatched: 7. The CDR3 extends over 13 amino acids. Germline CDR1 GTSNPN, CDR2 SVGIG (reference sequence). CDR3 nucleotides: TGTGCCTGGATTCGGACAGGGGGTCGAGGCTACACCTTC. This gives the protein CAWIRTGGRGYTF.

This clone was picked up a small number of times. The J gene is TRBJ1-5, the V gene TRBV6-1; D gene ambiguous. From germline, CDR1 is MNHNS and CDR2 SASEGT. The length of the CDR3 is 15 residues. Trimming pared 3 bases from V and 4 bases from J, leaving 13 bases between. The CDR3 DNA is TGTGCCAGCAGTGAGGGAGACACGAGTAATCAGCCCCAGCATTTT. Amino acids: CASSEGDTSNQPQHF.

V and J are TRBV9 and TRBJ1-1; a possible D gene is TRBD1 (6 bases). V was shortened by 0 bases and J by 0 bases, with 12 bases between the two germline ends. Germline V lookup: CDR1 SGDLS, CDR2 YYNGEE. This CDR3 spans 16 amino acids. The CDR3 loop is CASSVDPGTMNTEAFF. CDR3 DNA sequence: TGTGCCAGCAGCGTAGATCCGGGGACAATGAACACTGAAGCTTTCTTT.